This TCR beta chain is drawn from a study of blood T cell repertoires in COVID-19. Study-wide context: T cells, B-cell-depleted T cells, or PBMCs provided the cDNA or gDNA that served as material.

This clone has only a few counts. There are 16 residues in the CDR3. The V gene's germline CDR1 is MNHEY and CDR2 SVGEGT. Trimming removed 2 bases at V and 0 bases at J, with 11 bases between. As handled by the study authors: Nucleated cell number was recorded as an estimate derived from reference gene primer amplification. Clones were read by immunoSEQ multiplex PCR, and TCRdb kept only the in-frame ones, dropping some. V and J calls and clone size are those listed in that table; D and trimming were worked out from the DNA. The sample contains fewer than 300,000 clones, approximately 86% of which appear only once.

Sequencing was performed on peripheral blood. The sequence was obtained from a man aged 18 to 30 with active or convalescent COVID-19. This chain joins TRBV6-2 or TRBV6-3 and TRBJ1-5, with D possibly TRBD1 on 6 matching bases. The DNA of the CDR3 is TGTGCCAGCAGTTACGCGGGGGCATATAGCAATCAGCCCCAGCATTTT. As protein: CASSYAGAYSNQPQHF.